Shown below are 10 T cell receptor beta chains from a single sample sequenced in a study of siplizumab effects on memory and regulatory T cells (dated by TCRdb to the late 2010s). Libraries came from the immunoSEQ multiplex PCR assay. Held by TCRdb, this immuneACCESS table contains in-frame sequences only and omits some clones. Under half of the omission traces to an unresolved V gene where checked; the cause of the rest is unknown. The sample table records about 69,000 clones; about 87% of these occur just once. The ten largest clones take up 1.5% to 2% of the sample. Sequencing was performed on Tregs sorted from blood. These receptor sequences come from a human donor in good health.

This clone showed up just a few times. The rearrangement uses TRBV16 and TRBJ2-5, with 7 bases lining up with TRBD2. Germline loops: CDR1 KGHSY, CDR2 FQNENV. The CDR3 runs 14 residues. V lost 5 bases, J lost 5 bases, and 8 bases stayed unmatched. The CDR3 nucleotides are TGTGCCAGCAGCTACCCGGGACTAAGGGAGACCCAGTACTTC. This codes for CASSYPGLRETQYF. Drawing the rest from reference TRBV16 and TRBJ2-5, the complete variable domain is GEEVAQTPKHLVRGEGQKAKLYCAPIKGHSYVFWYQQVLKNEFKFLISFQNENVFDETGMPKERFSAKCLPNSPCSLEIQATKLEDSAVYFCASSYPGLRETQYFGPGTRLLVL.

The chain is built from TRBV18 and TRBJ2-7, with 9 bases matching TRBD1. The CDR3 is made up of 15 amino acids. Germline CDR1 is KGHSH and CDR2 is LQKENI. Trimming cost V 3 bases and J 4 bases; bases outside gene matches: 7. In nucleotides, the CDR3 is TGTGCCAGCTCACCTTCCGGGACAGGGTGGTACGAGCAGTACTTC. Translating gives CASSPSGTGWYEQYF.

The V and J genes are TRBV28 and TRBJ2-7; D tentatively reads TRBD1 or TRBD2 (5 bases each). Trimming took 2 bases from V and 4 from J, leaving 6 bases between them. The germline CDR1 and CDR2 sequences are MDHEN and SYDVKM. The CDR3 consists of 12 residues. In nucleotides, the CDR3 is TGTGCCAGCAGTTTAGGGGGTTACGAGCAGTACTTC. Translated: CASSLGGYEQYF.

CDR3 sequence: CASRAGARQETQYF. DNA of the CDR3: TGTGCCAGCAGGGCCGGGGCTCGACAAGAGACCCAGTACTTC. V and J are TRBV7-9 and TRBJ2-5; D is possibly TRBD1 or TRBD2 (5 bases each). This CDR3 contains 14 residues. Germline V gene data show CDR1 as SEHNR and CDR2 as FQNEAQ (reference sequence). Trimming removed 6 bases at V and 2 bases at J, with 13 bases between.

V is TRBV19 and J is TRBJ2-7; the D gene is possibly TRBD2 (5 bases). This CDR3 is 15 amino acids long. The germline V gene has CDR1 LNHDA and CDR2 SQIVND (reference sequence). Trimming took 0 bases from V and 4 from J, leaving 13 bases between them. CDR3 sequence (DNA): TGTGCCAGTAGTATAGAACCGGGAAGCCTTTACGAGCAGTACTTC. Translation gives CASSIEPGSLYEQYF.

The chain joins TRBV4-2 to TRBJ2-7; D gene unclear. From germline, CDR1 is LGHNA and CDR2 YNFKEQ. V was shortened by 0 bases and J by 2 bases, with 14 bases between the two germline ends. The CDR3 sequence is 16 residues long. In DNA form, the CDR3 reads TGTGCCAGCAGCCAAGATACAGAGTACAGTGCCTACGAGCAGTACTTC. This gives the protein CASSQDTEYSAYEQYF.

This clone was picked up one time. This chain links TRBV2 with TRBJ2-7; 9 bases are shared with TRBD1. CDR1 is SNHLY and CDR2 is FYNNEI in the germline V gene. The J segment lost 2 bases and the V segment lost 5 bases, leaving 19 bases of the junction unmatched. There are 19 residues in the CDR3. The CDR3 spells CASSISLGQGSFAAYEQYF. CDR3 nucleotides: TGTGCCAGCAGTATATCCCTAGGACAGGGGTCTTTCGCTGCCTACGAGCAGTACTTC. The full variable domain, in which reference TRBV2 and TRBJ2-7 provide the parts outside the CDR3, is EPEVTQTPSHQVTQMGQEVILRCVPISNHLYFYWYRQILGQKVEFLVSFYNNEISEKSEIFDDQFSVERPDGSNFTLKIRSTKLEDSAMYFCASSISLGQGSFAAYEQYFGPGTRLTVT.

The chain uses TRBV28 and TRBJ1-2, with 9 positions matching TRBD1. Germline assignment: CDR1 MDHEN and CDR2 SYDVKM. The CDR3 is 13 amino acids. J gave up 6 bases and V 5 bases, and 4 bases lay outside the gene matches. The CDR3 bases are TGTGCCAGCAGTCCCCGGGACAGGGATGGCTACACCTTC. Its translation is CASSPRDRDGYTF.

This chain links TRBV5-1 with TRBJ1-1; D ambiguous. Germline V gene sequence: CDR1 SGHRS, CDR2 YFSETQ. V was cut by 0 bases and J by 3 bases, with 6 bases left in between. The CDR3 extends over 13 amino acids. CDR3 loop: CASSLEVDTEAFF. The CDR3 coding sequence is TGCGCCAGCAGCTTGGAGGTGGACACTGAAGCTTTCTTT.

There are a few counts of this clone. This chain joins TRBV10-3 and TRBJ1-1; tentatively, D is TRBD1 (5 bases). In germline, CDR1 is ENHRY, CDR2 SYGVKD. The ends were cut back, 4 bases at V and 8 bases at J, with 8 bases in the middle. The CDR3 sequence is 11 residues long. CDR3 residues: CAISGDGEAFF. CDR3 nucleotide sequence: TGTGCCATCAGTGGGGACGGAGAAGCTTTCTTT.